The clone carrying this T cell receptor beta chain was observed a handful of times. This CDR3 spans 12 amino acids. The germline V gene encodes CDR1 MDHEN and CDR2 SYDVKM. With 6 bases removed from V and 9 bases from J, the gap between germline ends came to 9 bases. The data belong to a study of blood T cell repertoires in COVID-19. For the study at large: Samples came from the United States, Italy and Spain, spanning acute and convalescent COVID-19. Sources were T cells, B-cell-depleted T cells, or PBMCs; the material itself was cDNA or gDNA.

Methods used by the authors: Reference gene primer amplification gave estimated nucleated cell counts. TCRdb keeps only in-frame clones here, not all; method: immunoSEQ multiplex PCR. V and J calls and clone size follow that table, whereas D and trimming were derived from the DNA. The sample lists approximately 230,000 clones, roughly 80% seen once, with approximately 9.1% in the top ten. Sequencing input: peripheral blood. This TCR derives from an elderly man with acute or convalescent COVID-19. The J gene is TRBJ1-6, the V gene TRBV28; D ambiguous. CDR3 in DNA: TGTGCCAGCAGCACCCCTACTTCACCCCTCCACTTT. Encoded protein: CASSTPTSPLHF. Full variable domain (missing parts from reference TRBV28 and TRBJ1-6): DVKVTQSSRYLVKRTGEKVFLECVQDMDHENMFWYRQDPGLGLRLIYFSYDVKMKEKGDIPEGYSVSREKKERFSLILESASTNQTSMYLCASSTPTSPLHFGNGTRLTVT.